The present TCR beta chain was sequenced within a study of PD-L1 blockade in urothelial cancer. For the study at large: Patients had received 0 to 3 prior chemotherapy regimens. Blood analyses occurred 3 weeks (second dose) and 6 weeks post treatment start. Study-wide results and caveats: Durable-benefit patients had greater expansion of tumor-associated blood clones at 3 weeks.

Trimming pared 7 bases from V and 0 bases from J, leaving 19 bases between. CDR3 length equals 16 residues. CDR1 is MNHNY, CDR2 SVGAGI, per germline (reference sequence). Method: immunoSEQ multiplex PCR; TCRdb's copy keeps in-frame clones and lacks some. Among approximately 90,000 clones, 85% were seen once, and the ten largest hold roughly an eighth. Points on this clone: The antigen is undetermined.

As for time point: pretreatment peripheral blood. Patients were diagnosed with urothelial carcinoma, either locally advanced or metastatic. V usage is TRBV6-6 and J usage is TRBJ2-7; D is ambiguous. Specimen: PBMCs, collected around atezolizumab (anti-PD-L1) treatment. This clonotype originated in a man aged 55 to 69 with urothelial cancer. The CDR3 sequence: CASTNSTWRSSYEQYF. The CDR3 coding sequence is TGTGCCAGCACCAACTCAACCTGGCGGAGCTCCTACGAGCAGTACTTC.